Below, 5 T cell receptor beta chains from the same sample are listed, as sequenced in a study of blood T cell repertoires in COVID-19 (TCRdb year 2020). The receptor library was made with the immunoSEQ multiplex PCR assay. Drawn from immuneACCESS, this table holds only the in-frame rearrangements with V and J called that TCRdb kept. Clones are partly lost; checked studies trace under half to an unresolved V gene and leave the rest unexplained. Counted in this sample were 120,000 to 150,000 clones; 80% to 90% of them appeared once. The top ten constitute about 8% of the sample. Sequencing used peripheral blood. Receptors originate from a woman between 55 and 75 years old with COVID-19, enrolled during active disease.

The chain joins TRBV19 to TRBJ1-1, with 7 positions matching TRBD1. CDR3 length: 13 amino acids. Germline CDR1 is LNHDA and CDR2 is SQIVND (reference sequence). The V segment lost 9 bases and the J segment 9 bases; nucleotides outside the gene matches: 13. The CDR3: CASDSGQDLQAFF. CDR3 nucleotide sequence: TGTGCCAGCGATTCCGGACAGGATCTACAAGCTTTCTTT.

This clone was observed a few times. The V gene is TRBV18, the J gene TRBJ2-3; 10 nucleotides line up with TRBD1. CDR1 is KGHSH, CDR2 LQKENI, per germline. V dropped 5 bases and J dropped 2; count of bases not matched to a gene: 4. The CDR3 length is 15 residues. The DNA of the CDR3 is TGTGCCAGCTCAAGGGACAGGGGTATCACAGATACGCAGTATTTT. Translation: CASSRDRGITDTQYF.

The sample holds a few counts of this clone. This chain connects TRBV7-9 to TRBJ2-5, with 9 nucleotides matching TRBD1. Germline values: CDR1 SEHNR, CDR2 FQNEAQ (reference sequence). J lost 4 bases, V lost 5 bases, and 2 bases had no gene match. The length of the CDR3 is 13 residues. CDR3 loop: CASSTDRGETQYF. CDR3 DNA sequence: TGTGCCAGCAGCACGGACAGGGGAGAGACCCAGTACTTC.

This clone was detected only once. The rearrangement uses TRBV1 and TRBJ1-1. TRBV1 is a documented pseudogene. The CDR3 has 13 amino acids. The CDR3 reads CTSSQGFGAEAFF. The CDR3 region has the DNA TGCACCAGCAGCCAAGGATTCGGTGCTGAAGCTTTCTTT.

This chain uses TRBV18 with TRBJ2-2, with D unclear. The germline gives CDR1 KGHSH, CDR2 LQKENI. The V and J ends lost 3 bases and 2 bases respectively, with 4 bases between them. CDR3 length: 13 amino acids. The CDR3 sequence: CASSPRNTGELFF. In nucleotides, the CDR3 is TGTGCCAGCTCACCGCGAAACACCGGGGAGCTGTTTTTT.